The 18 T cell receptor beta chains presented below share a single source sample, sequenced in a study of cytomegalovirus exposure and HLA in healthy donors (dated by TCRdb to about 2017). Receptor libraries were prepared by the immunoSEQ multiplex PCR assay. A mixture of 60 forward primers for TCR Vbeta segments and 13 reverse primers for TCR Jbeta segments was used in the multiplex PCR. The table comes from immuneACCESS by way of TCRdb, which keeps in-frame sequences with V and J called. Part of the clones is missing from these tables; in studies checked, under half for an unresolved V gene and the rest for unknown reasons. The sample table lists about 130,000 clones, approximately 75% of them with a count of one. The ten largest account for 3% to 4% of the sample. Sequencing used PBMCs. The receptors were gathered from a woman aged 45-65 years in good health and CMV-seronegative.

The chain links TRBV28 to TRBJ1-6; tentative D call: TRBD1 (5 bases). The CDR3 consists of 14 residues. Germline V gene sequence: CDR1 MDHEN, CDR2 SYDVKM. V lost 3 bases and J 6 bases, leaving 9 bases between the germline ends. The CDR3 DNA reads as TGTGCCAGCAGTTTGGGGCAGGGTAATTCACCCCTCCACTTT. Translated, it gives CASSLGQGNSPLHF.

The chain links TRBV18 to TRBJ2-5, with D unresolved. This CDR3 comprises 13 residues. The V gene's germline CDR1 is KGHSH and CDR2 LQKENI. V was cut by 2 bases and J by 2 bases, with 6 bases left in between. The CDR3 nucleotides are TGTGCCAGCTCACCATCCGGGCAAGAGACCCAGTACTTC. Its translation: CASSPSGQETQYF.

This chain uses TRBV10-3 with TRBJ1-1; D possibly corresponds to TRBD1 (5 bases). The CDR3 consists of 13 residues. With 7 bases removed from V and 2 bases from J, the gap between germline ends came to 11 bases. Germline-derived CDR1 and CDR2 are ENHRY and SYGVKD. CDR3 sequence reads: CAITDDRNTEAFF. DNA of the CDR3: TGTGCCATCACCGATGACAGAAACACTGAAGCTTTCTTT.

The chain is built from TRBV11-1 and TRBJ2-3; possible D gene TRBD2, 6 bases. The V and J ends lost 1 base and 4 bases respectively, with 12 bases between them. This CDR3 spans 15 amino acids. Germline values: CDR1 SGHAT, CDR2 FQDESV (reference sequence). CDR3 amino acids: CASSLVPGAADTQYF. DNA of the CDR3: TGTGCCAGCAGCTTAGTTCCGGGAGCGGCAGATACGCAGTATTTT.

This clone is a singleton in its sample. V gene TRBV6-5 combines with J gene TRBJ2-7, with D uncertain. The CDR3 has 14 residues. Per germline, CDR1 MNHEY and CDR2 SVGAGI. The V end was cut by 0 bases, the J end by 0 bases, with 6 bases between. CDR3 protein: CASSYSHSSYEQYF. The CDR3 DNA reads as TGTGCCAGCAGTTACTCCCACAGCTCCTACGAGCAGTACTTC.

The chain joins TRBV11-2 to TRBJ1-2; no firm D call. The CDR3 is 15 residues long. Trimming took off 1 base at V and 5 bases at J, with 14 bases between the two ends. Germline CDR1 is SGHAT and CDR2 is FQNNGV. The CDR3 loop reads CASSLAPGFHYGYTF. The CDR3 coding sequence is TGTGCCAGCAGCTTAGCCCCCGGGTTCCATTATGGCTACACCTTC.

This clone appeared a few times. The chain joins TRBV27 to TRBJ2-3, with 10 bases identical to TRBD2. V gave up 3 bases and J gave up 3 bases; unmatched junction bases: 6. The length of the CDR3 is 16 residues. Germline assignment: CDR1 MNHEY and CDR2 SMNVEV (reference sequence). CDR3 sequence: CASSFSSGSVTDTQYF. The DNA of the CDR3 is TGTGCCAGCAGTTTCTCTAGCGGGAGCGTTACAGATACGCAGTATTTT.

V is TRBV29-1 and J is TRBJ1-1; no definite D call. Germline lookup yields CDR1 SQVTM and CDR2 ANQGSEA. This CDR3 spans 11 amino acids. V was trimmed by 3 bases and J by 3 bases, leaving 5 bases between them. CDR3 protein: CSVERDTEAFF. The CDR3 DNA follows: TGCAGCGTTGAGAGGGACACTGAAGCTTTCTTT.

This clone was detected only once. CDR3 DNA: TGTGCCAGCAGAACACAGGGGGCCCACGAGCAGTACTTC. Protein product: CASRTQGAHEQYF. The chain joins TRBV27 to TRBJ2-5, with TRBD1 identical over 9 bases. The J call is uncertain, as TRBJ2-7 better fits the DNA end. This CDR3 region has 13 residues. Germline assignment: CDR1 MNHEY and CDR2 SMNVEV (reference sequence).

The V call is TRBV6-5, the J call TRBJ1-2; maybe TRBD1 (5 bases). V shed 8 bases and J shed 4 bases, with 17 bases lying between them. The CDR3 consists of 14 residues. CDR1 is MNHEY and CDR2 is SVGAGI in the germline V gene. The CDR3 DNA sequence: TGTGCCAGCCATCGTCTACAGGACCTCTATGGCTACACCTTC. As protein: CASHRLQDLYGYTF.

The chain's CDR3 is CASSLLAGVWNTGELFF. CDR3 DNA: TGTGCCAGCAGCTTACTAGCGGGAGTTTGGAACACCGGGGAGCTGTTTTTT. J is TRBJ2-2 and V is TRBV7-2, with 10 bases that match TRBD2. Germline CDR1 SGHTA, CDR2 FQGNSA. Trimming took 2 bases from V and 1 from J; bases not matched to a gene: 4. This CDR3 has 17 residues. Full variable domain (outside the CDR3, taken from reference TRBV7-2 and TRBJ2-2): GAGVSQSPSNKVTEKGKDVELRCDPISGHTALYWYRQSLGQGLEFLIYFQGNSAPDKSGLPSDRFSAERTGGSVSTLTIQRTQQEDSAVYLCASSLLAGVWNTGELFFGEGSRLTVL.

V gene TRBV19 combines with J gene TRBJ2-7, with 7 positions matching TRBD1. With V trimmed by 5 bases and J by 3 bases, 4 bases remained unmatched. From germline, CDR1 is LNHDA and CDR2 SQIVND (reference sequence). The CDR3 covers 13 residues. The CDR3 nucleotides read TGTGCCAGTAGTGGACGGGACAGCTACGAGCAGTACTTC. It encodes CASSGRDSYEQYF.

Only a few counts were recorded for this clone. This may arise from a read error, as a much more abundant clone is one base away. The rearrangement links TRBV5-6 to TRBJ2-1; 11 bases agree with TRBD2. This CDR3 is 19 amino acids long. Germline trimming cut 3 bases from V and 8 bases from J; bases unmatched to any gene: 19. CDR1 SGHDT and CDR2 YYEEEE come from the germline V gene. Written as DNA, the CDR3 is TGTGCCAGCAGCTCGGATCCCTCGACTAGCGGGATGGGTGGCTATGAGCAGTTCTTC. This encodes CASSSDPSTSGMGGYEQFF.

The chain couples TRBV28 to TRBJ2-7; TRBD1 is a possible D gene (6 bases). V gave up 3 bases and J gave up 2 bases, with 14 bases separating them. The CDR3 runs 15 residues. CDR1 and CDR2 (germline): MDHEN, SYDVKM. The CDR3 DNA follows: TGTGCCAGCAGTTTTAGTTCACAGGGCACCTACGAGCAGTACTTC. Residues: CASSFSSQGTYEQYF.

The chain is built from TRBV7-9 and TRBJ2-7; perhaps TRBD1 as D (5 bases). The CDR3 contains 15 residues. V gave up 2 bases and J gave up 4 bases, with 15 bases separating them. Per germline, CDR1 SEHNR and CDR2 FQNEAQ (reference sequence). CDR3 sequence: CASSLHGSRGYEQYF. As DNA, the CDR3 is TGTGCCAGCAGCTTACATGGTAGTAGGGGATACGAGCAGTACTTC. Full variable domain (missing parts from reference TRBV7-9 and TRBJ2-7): DTGVSQNPRHKITKRGQNVTFRCDPISEHNRLYWYRQTLGQGPEFLTYFQNEAQLEKSRLLSDRFSAERPKGSFSTLEIQRTEQGDSAMYLCASSLHGSRGYEQYFGPGTRLTVT.

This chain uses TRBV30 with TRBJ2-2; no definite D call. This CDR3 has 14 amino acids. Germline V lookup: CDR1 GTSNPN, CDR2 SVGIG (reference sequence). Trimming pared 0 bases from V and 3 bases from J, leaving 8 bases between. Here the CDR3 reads CAWSVLVHTGELFF. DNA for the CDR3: TGTGCCTGGAGTGTACTGGTGCACACCGGGGAGCTGTTTTTT.

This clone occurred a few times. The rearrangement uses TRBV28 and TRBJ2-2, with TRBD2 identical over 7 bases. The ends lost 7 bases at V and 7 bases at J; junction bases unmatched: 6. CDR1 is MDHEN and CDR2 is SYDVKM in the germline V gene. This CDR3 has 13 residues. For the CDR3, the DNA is TGTGCCAGCATAGGCGGGAGAATCGGGGAGCTGTTTTTT. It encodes CASIGGRIGELFF.

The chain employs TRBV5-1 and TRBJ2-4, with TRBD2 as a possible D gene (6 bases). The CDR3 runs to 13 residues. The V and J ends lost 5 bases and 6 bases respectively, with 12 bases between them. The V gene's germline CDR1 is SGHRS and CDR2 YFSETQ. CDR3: CASRNGSGNIQYF. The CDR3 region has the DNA TGCGCCAGCAGAAATGGTAGCGGAAACATTCAGTACTTC.